This is a list of T cell receptor beta chains from one sample in a study of blood T cell repertoires in COVID-19. Assay used: immunoSEQ multiplex PCR; TCRdb lists only in-frame clones, some missing. The top ten clones hold 8.9% of a sample with approximately 270,000 clones, just under 85% of them seen once. The material sequenced was peripheral blood. These receptors all come from a man aged 80 or over with acute or convalescent COVID-19. The CDR3 runs from the conserved cysteine through the conserved F or W.

>TRBJ1-1|TRBV6-5|14
CASSPRYLNTEAFF
>TRBJ2-3|TRBV11-2|13
CASSSRIGTPQYF
>TRBJ2-2|TRBV6-5|16
CASSFRLARRTGELFF
>TRBJ2-1|TRBV19|15
CASSATGQGANEQFF
>TRBJ2-1|TRBV19|16
CASSIRASGGSNEQFF
>TRBJ2-7|TRBV19|14
CASSMRQSSYEQYF
>TRBJ1-6|TRBV6-5|14
CASSSRQGNSPLHF
>TRBJ1-2|TRBV14|15
CASSQDNRVNYGYTF
>TRBJ1-6|TRBV13|17
CASSAQGANPYNSPLHF
>TRBJ2-1|TRBV9|20
CASSVGFGTGEFPVDNEQFF
>TRBJ1-2|TRBV27|15
CASHAGGSFIYGYTF
>TRBJ2-7|TRBV11-2|16
CASSTRTSGGYYEQYF
>TRBJ2-1|TRBV28|16
CASSFGSANSYNEQFF
>TRBJ1-6|TRBV6-5|14
CASGASTGNSPLHF
>TRBJ2-1|TRBV12-5|13
CASGQPQGHEQFF
>TRBJ1-1|TRBV5-1|14
CASSLAGGDTEAFF
>TRBJ1-4|TRBV3-1/TRBV3-2|16
CASSQEYGRGNEKLFF
>TRBJ1-3|TRBV6-5|15
CASREGPGSGNTIYF
>TRBJ1-6|TRBV7-9|14
CASSPGHLLYPLHF
>TRBJ2-1|TRBV9|16
CASSVGLAGAYNEQFF
>TRBJ2-1|TRBV6-6|16
CASSYEGLAGGGEQFF
>TRBJ2-1|TRBV9|15
CASSVGQGAYNEQFF
>TRBJ1-2|TRBV12-3/TRBV12-4|11
CAARGYYGYTF
>TRBJ1-5|TRBV6-6|12
CATEFGNQPQHF
>TRBJ2-4|TRBV27|16
CASSLVASGRGKNQYF
>TRBJ1-3|TRBV9|15
CASSVDGVPGNTIYF
>TRBJ2-7|TRBV4-1|16
CASSHAGQKFSYEQYF
>TRBJ2-5|TRBV7-9|16
CASSRRGRGGAETQYF
>TRBJ1-2|TRBV6-5|13
CASSSGTGRGYTF
>TRBJ1-5|TRBV27|12
CASRSSNQPQHF
>TRBJ2-1|TRBV5-1|17
CASSPKSRGSSYNEQFF
>TRBJ2-7|TRBV28|16
CASSYITGTGTYEQYF
>TRBJ2-1|TRBV9|15
CASGQAGGTYNEQFF
>TRBJ2-1|TRBV9|21
CASSPRQGARAGEGFYNEQFF
>TRBJ2-1|TRBV2|14
CASSAGREYNEQFF
>TRBJ1-4|TRBV19|12
CASSPGTGKLFF